The 4 T cell receptor beta chains below come from one sample, sequenced in a study of metastatic and nonmetastatic thyroid tumors. Thyroid surgery was preceded by no treatment in any patient. Using MiXCR, TCRdb re-called clones from the PCR reads. Of roughly 20,000 clones listed, just over 35% are singletons. The source material was tumor tissue. The receptors shown here come from a female donor with papillary thyroid cancer or a benign thyroid nodule (not recorded which). Some clones in this sample may be carry-over from other donors' samples.

This rearrangement joins TRBV15 to TRBJ2-1; TRBD1 matches 10 bases. There are 14 residues in the CDR3. Trimming cost V 2 bases and J 15 bases; bases outside gene matches: 10. CDR1 is LNHNV, CDR2 YYDKDF, per germline (reference sequence). The CDR3 loop is CATSRLGGQGRSFF. The CDR3 DNA is TGTGCCACCAGCAGACTGGGGGGACAGGGGAGATCGTTCTTC.

This clone occurred once. V is TRBV5-1 and J is TRBJ2-7; D not certain. Trimming left V 7 bases short and J 2 bases short, with 10 bases between. CDR3 length: 12 residues. Germline CDR1 is SGHRS and CDR2 is YFSETQ. CDR3 loop: CASRSETYEQYF. CDR3 sequence (DNA): TGCGCCAGCCGAAGCGAAACCTACGAGCAGTACTTC. The entire variable domain, with the rest obtained from reference TRBV5-1 and TRBJ2-7, is as follows: KAGVTQTPRYLIKTRGQQVTLSCSPISGHRSVSWYQQTPGQGLQFLFEYFSETQRNKGNFPGRFSGRQFSNSRSEMNVSTLELGDSALYLCASRSETYEQYFGPGTRLTVT.

This clone was seen more than once but under ten times. This rearrangement joins TRBV12-3 or TRBV12-4 to TRBJ2-7; D is possibly TRBD2 (5 bases). The CDR3 covers 15 residues. Trimming cost V 6 bases and J 4 bases, with 19 bases left between them. CDR3 in DNA: TGTGCCAGCAGGGACGGGAAGGCAGGACTTTACGAGCAGTACTTC. This translates into CASRDGKAGLYEQYF.

A remark on this clone: No conserved phenylalanine or tryptophan is present at the end of the CDR3, so a read error is the likely explanation. The chain recombines TRBV6-2 or TRBV6-3 with TRBJ2-7, with 9 bases fitting TRBD2. The V gene's germline CDR1 is MNHEY and CDR2 SVGEGT. V was clipped by 2 bases and J by 10 bases; unmatched bases: 9. This CDR3 has 14 amino acids. Here the CDR3 reads CASSYLGTSSAQYL. CDR3 nucleotide sequence: TGTGCCAGCAGTTACCTTGGGACTAGCAGCGCTCAGTACCTC.